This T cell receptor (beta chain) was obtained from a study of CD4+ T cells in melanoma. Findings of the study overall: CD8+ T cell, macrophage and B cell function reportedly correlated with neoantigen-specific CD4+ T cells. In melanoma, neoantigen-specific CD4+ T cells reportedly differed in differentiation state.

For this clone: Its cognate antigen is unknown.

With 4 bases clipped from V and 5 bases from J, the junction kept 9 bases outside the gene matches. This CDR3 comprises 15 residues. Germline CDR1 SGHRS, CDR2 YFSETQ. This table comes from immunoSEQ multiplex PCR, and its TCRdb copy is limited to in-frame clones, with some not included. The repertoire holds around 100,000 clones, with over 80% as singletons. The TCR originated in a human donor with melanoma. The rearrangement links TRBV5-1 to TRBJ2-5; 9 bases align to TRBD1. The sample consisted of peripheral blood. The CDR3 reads CASSIDRGLMETQYF. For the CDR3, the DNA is TGCGCCAGCAGCATAGACAGGGGGTTAATGGAGACCCAGTACTTC.